This TCR beta chain was documented in a study of blood T cell repertoires in COVID-19 (dated by TCRdb to the early 2020s). Turning to the overall study: The collaborator samples originated in the United States, Italy and Spain and spanned the acute and convalescent phases of COVID-19. The material from the prospective study consisted of cDNA or gDNA derived from T cells, B-cell-depleted T cells, or PBMCs. The dataset comprised deeply sampled blood TCRbeta repertoires from subjects exposed to, actively infected with, or recovered from COVID-19. A freely available public database, intended as a resource for researchers studying the immune response to SARS-CoV-2, is where the repertoires were released. Samples were obtained from the ongoing ImmuneRACE study (first 160 participants) and from 1,254 subjects provided by 6 global collaborators. A de-identified subject ID, COVID-19 status, age in years and sex were almost always included in the sample metadata. Where available, HLA class I and class II types were obtained from metadata supplied by the sample provider rather than from assay-based typing. Findings and caveats that apply to the study as a whole: The amount of clinical and demographic metadata varied by source and participant and was provided uncurated.

The immunoSEQ Assay, a bias-controlled multiplex PCR, was used to amplify TCRbeta CDR3 regions from genomic DNA. The original methods were these. The number of nucleated cells in each sample was estimated from the amplification of reference gene primers within the assay. Sequence reads were collapsed and filtered to measure the absolute abundance of every unique TCRbeta CDR3 rearrangement. For each sample, productive Simpson clonality was calculated as the square root of Simpson's diversity index across productive rearrangements. Here the immuneACCESS table is served through TCRdb, limited to in-frame sequences with V and J called. Missing clones are a known gap in these copies; in checked studies unresolved V genes cover under half, and the rest lacks a known reason. The DNA gave D and trimming, while V, J and clone size come from that table. The sample contains 300,000 to 400,000 clones, roughly 90% of them found a single time. The top ten hold approximately 1% of the sample.

As regards this clone: Its target antigen remains unknown. Base qualities are not recorded, but no much larger clone differs from it by a single base.

In the prospective study, participants were roughly 18 to 95 years old, resided in 24 geographic areas of the United States, and were enrolled through a virtual design. In the prospective study, participants were assigned to cohorts based on the clinical history participants reported in a screening survey and a study questionnaire. In the prospective study, whole blood, serum and a nasopharyngeal or oropharyngeal swab were collected from each participant by mobile phlebotomists. Participants in the prospective study had the option to provide additional blood draws and questionnaires over a 2-month period. Before DNA extraction, blood samples from the prospective study were shipped at room temperature or frozen. V gives up 0 bases and J gives up 3 bases, and the segment between their germline ends measures 10 bases. Reading from cysteine to phenylalanine, the CDR3 counts 15 amino acids. The CDR3 DNA has 45 bases and is translated from base 1. As encoded in the germline V gene, CDR1 is SGHRS while CDR2 is YFSETQ.

The chain joins TRBV5-1 to TRBJ2-1, and the D gene may be TRBD2, 6 bases matching. The sequenced sample consisted of PBMCs or T cells enriched from blood (not recorded which). The source is a woman aged 25 to 39 with acute COVID-19. The CDR3 region: CASSLVGGNYNEQFF. The nucleotide sequence is TGCGCCAGCAGCTTGGTGGGCGGGAACTACAATGAGCAGTTCTTC.